The present T cell receptor (beta chain) was sequenced within a study of beta chain features in type 1 diabetes. The CDR3 sequence is 14 residues long. Germline CDR1 reads SGHRS; CDR2 reads YFSETQ. Between the trimmed V and J ends, which lost 5 bases and 4 bases, there was a span of 15 bases. A note on this clone: The antigen remains unidentified.

Expressed TCRB transcripts were sequenced, since all the RNA that had been isolated was reverse transcribed. This table comes from immunoSEQ multiplex PCR, and its TCRdb copy is limited to in-frame clones, with some not included. The sample includes approximately 600,000 clones, around 12% seen only once; the top ten take more than 0.09%. Study-level findings and limits: Shortening of TCRB CDR3s, moderate but significant, appeared in all four CD4+ subsets of Type 1 diabetes patients.

The chain recombines TRBV5-1 with TRBJ2-5; no definite D call. What was sequenced was naive CD4+ T cells from blood. The sequence was obtained from a man aged 25 to 40 with type 1 diabetes. The CDR3 here is CASRPGSEGETQYF. CDR3 DNA: TGCGCCAGCAGACCAGGATCCGAAGGAGAGACCCAGTACTTC.